These 20 T cell receptor beta chains share one sample of origin, sequenced in a study of blood T cell repertoires in COVID-19. Some clones are missing from TCRdb's copy, which holds only in-frame ones; the method was immunoSEQ multiplex PCR. The sample carries under 200,000 clones, approximately 81% recorded once. Sequenced material: peripheral blood. The receptors shown here come from a woman at least 80 years old with acute or convalescent COVID-19.

This sequence joins TRBV7-8 and TRBJ2-2, with 7 bases identical to TRBD2. V lost 2 bases to trimming and J lost 0 bases; unmatched junction nucleotides: 9. Germline values: CDR1 SGHVS, CDR2 FQNEAQ. The CDR3 length is 18 residues. CDR3 amino acids: CASSLKAAGAPNTGELFF. The CDR3 nucleotides read TGTGCCAGCAGCTTAAAGGCGGCGGGAGCCCCGAACACCGGGGAGCTGTTTTTT.

The J gene is TRBJ1-6, the V gene TRBV2; TRBD1 aligns across 10 bases. V trimming: 5 bases; J trimming: 0 bases; junction bases outside the gene matches: 4. Germline V gene sequence: CDR1 SNHLY, CDR2 FYNNEI. The length of the CDR3 is 17 residues. This CDR3 is CASSKGQGSSYNSPLHF. The CDR3, as DNA: TGTGCCAGCAGTAAGGGACAGGGGAGCTCCTATAATTCACCCCTCCACTTT.

The CDR3 coding sequence is TGTGCCAGTAGTCCCGCGCAGGGCGGTGGAAACACCATATATTTT. Translation gives CASSPAQGGGNTIYF. This chain uses TRBV19 with TRBJ1-3; a possible D gene is TRBD1 (5 bases). With 5 bases removed from V and 3 bases from J, the gap between germline ends came to 14 bases. Germline assignment: CDR1 LNHDA and CDR2 SQIVND (reference sequence). The CDR3 is 15 amino acids.

The chain joins TRBV3-1 (or the pseudogene TRBV3-2) to TRBJ2-3, with D possibly matching TRBD2 (6 bases). The germline V and J ends were trimmed by 0 bases and 2 bases, with 21 bases remaining between them. Germline V gene lookup returns CDR1 LGHDT and CDR2 YNNKEL (reference sequence). The CDR3 is made up of 19 amino acids. The CDR3 bases are TGTGCCAGCAGCCAAGACGCCAAACGGGGGTCTATGAACACAGATACGCAGTATTTT. This gives the protein CASSQDAKRGSMNTDTQYF.

The V call is TRBV19, the J call TRBJ1-6; a weak D match, TRBD1 (5 bases). The CDR3 extends over 17 amino acids. The germline V gene encodes CDR1 LNHDA and CDR2 SQIVND (reference sequence). Trimming removed 5 bases at V and 9 bases at J, with 23 bases between. This CDR3 reads CASSLRFRGAGGSPLHF. The CDR3 DNA reads as TGTGCCAGTAGTTTGCGCTTCAGAGGGGCCGGGGGTTCACCCCTCCACTTT.

CDR3 sequence (DNA): TGTGCCAGCAGCGGCCAAGGTCTAGCGGGAGGGGGTGAGCAGTTCTTC. This gives the protein CASSGQGLAGGGEQFF. The chain uses TRBV7-2 and TRBJ2-1; 12 bases agree with TRBD2. Germline-derived CDR1 and CDR2 are SGHTA and FQGNSA. The CDR3 sequence is 16 residues long. Losses at the gene ends were 5 bases for V and 9 bases for J; bases not matched to a gene: 11.

The CDR3: CSAISGADEQFF. The CDR3 bases are TGCAGCGCCATTTCAGGGGCGGATGAGCAGTTCTTC. J is TRBJ2-1 and V is TRBV29-1; tentative D call: TRBD1 (6 bases). The CDR3 contains 12 residues. The germline CDR1 and CDR2 sequences are SQVTM and ANQGSEA. Trimming stripped 7 bases from V and 8 bases from J, with 15 bases between.

Turning to this clone: A far larger clone is one base from this, pointing to a likely read error. This chain joins TRBV7-2 and TRBJ1-2; no clear D. V was clipped by 4 bases and J by 4 bases, with 4 bases between them. The CDR3 consists of 11 residues. Germline V gives CDR1 SGHTA, CDR2 FQGNSA. The CDR3 loop is CASSYGYGYTF. CDR3 DNA: TGTGCCAGCAGCTACGGCTATGGCTACACCTTC.

This sequence joins TRBV15 and TRBJ2-7, with 9 bases aligning to TRBD2. Per germline, CDR1 LNHNV and CDR2 YYDKDF (reference sequence). Losses at the gene ends were 0 bases for V and 4 bases for J; bases not matched to a gene: 4. The CDR3 is 15 amino acids. CDR3 coding DNA: TGTGCCACCAGCAGAGATACGGCGGGAGGGTACGAGCAGTACTTC. It encodes CATSRDTAGGYEQYF.

The V and J genes are TRBV5-1 and TRBJ2-3; 10 bases line up with TRBD2. Per the germline V gene, CDR1 is SGHRS and CDR2 is YFSETQ. The CDR3 spans 15 residues. Trimming removed 2 bases from V and 8 bases from J; junction bases left unmatched: 8. This chain's CDR3 is CASSLVLAGLGTQYF. The CDR3 DNA sequence: TGCGCCAGCAGCTTAGTACTAGCGGGACTTGGTACGCAGTATTTT.

The rearrangement uses TRBV3-1 (or the pseudogene TRBV3-2) and TRBJ1-1; 10 nucleotides match TRBD1. Trimming at V came to 1 base and at J to 7 bases, leaving 6 bases not matched to a gene. Germline assignment: CDR1 LGHDT and CDR2 YNNKEL (reference sequence). The CDR3 has 15 amino acids. CDR3 amino acids: CASSQVLGQGYEAFF. In DNA, the CDR3 is TGTGCCAGCAGCCAAGTCTTGGGACAGGGGTATGAAGCTTTCTTT.

The genes are TRBV10-2 and TRBJ1-3; D possibly corresponds to TRBD1 (5 bases). The germline V gene has CDR1 WSHSY and CDR2 SAAADI. Trimming shortened V by 5 bases and J by 0 bases, and 14 bases separated the two germline ends. The CDR3 loop spans 16 amino acids. The CDR3 region has the DNA TGCGCCAGCAGTTGGGACTTCCTGGGCTCTGGAAACACCATATATTTT. Its translation: CASSWDFLGSGNTIYF.

This clone was detected only once. The CDR3 DNA reads TGTGCCAGCAGCTTGGCCGCACAGCAACAAAGTTATGGCTACACCTTC. It codes for CASSLAAQQQSYGYTF. V gene TRBV5-4 combines with J gene TRBJ1-2; D is unresolved. The CDR3 consists of 16 residues. From germline, CDR1 is SGHNT and CDR2 YYREEE (reference sequence). V was clipped by 0 bases and J by 5 bases, with 17 bases between them. The variable domain in full, with the rest retrieved from reference TRBV5-4 and TRBJ1-2, is ETGVTQSPTHLIKTRGQQVTLRCSSQSGHNTVSWYQQALGQGPQFIFQYYREEENGRGNFPPRFSGLQFPNYSSELNVNALELDDSALYLCASSLAAQQQSYGYTFGSGTRLTVV.

The chain combines TRBV11-3 with TRBJ2-7, with D possibly being TRBD1 (5 bases). This CDR3 is 13 amino acids long. V was cut by 1 base and J by 3 bases, with 7 bases left in between. Per germline, CDR1 SGHNT and CDR2 YENEEA. The CDR3 loop reads CASSLGGLYEQYF. The CDR3 nucleotides are TGTGCCAGCAGCTTAGGGGGCCTCTACGAGCAGTACTTC.

This chain connects TRBV7-9 to TRBJ2-7; perhaps TRBD2 as D (5 bases). This CDR3 contains 13 residues. Germline V gives CDR1 SEHNR, CDR2 FQNEAQ (reference sequence). V lost 0 bases and J lost 6, with 9 bases in between. CDR3 sequence (DNA): TGTGCCAGCAGCTTAGCGTCGGGAAGCGAGCAGTACTTC. Its translation: CASSLASGSEQYF.

The V and J genes are TRBV7-8 and TRBJ2-7; D remains unclear. The V end was cut by 1 base, the J end by 2 bases, with 12 bases between. Germline-derived CDR1 and CDR2 are SGHVS and FQNEAQ. The CDR3 runs to 15 residues. The chain's CDR3 is CASSLVGRPTYEQYF. The CDR3 nucleotides read TGTGCCAGCAGCTTAGTCGGCAGGCCCACCTACGAGCAGTACTTC.

This rearrangement joins TRBV9 to TRBJ1-3; tentatively, D is TRBD1 (6 bases). This CDR3 is 15 amino acids long. V shed 4 bases and J shed 1 base, with 12 bases lying between them. Germline-derived CDR1 and CDR2 are SGDLS and YYNGEE. CDR3 protein: CASSSGGPSGNTIYF. CDR3 nucleotide sequence: TGTGCCAGCAGCAGCGGGGGGCCTTCTGGAAACACCATATATTTT.

V gene TRBV5-1 combines with J gene TRBJ1-4; possible D gene TRBD1, 6 bases. Germline V lookup: CDR1 SGHRS, CDR2 YFSETQ. The ends were cut back, 0 bases at V and 7 bases at J, with 13 bases in the middle. The CDR3 sequence is 15 residues long. CDR3 amino acids: CASSLAVGGLEKLFF. The CDR3 DNA reads as TGCGCCAGCAGCTTGGCCGTTGGGGGCCTTGAAAAACTGTTTTTT.

This chain joins TRBV18 and TRBJ2-5; D gene unclear. There are 13 residues in the CDR3. Trimming removed 0 bases at V and 1 base at J, with 3 bases between. In germline, CDR1 is KGHSH, CDR2 LQKENI. The CDR3 reads CASSPPSQETQYF. The CDR3 nucleotides read TGTGCCAGCTCACCACCGAGCCAAGAGACCCAGTACTTC.

This clone was seen only once. CDR3 sequence reads: CASSSPRGGQNEQFF. The CDR3 bases are TGTGCCAGCAGTTCCCCCCGGGGAGGTCAAAATGAGCAGTTCTTC. The chain is built from TRBV6-5 and TRBJ2-1; D may be TRBD2 (6 bases). The CDR3 covers 15 residues. V lost 4 bases and J lost 7, with 17 bases in between. Germline lookup yields CDR1 MNHEY and CDR2 SVGAGI.